This T cell receptor beta chain originates from a study of OX40 agonist ivuxolimab in advanced cancers. For the study at large: From 23 to 79 years was the age range, with a mean of approximately 63 years, and approximately 84% were male.

Measured with immunoSEQ multiplex PCR; TCRdb has only the in-frame clones, and not every one. The sample consists of some 63,000 clones, less than 90% of them appearing once. This CDR3 has 14 amino acids. CDR1 is LNHDA, CDR2 SQIVND, per germline (reference sequence). V was cut by 2 bases and J by 3 bases, with 10 bases left in between. The chain uses TRBV19 and TRBJ1-2, with D possibly being TRBD1 (6 bases). This clonotype was obtained from an adult with an advanced solid tumor such as melanoma, head and neck, liver or kidney cancer. The sequencing here drew on CD4+ or CD8+ T cells sorted from blood, taken in a trial of the OX40 agonist ivuxolimab. CDR3 region: CASSIQGPDYGYTF. The DNA of the CDR3 is TGTGCCAGTAGTATACAGGGGCCGGACTATGGCTACACCTTC.